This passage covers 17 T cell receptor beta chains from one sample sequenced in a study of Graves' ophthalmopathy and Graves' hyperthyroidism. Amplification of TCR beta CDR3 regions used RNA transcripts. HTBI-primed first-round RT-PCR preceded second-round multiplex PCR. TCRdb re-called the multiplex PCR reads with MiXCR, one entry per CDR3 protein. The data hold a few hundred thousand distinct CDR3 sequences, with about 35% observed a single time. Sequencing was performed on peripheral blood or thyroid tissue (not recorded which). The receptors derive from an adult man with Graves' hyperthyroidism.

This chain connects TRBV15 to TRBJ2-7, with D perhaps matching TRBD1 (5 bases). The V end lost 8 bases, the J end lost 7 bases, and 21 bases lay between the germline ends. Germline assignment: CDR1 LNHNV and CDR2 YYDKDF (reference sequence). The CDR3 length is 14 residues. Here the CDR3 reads CATGQGMGYNEQYF. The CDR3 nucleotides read TGTGCCACCGGGCAGGGCATGGGGTACAATGAGCAGTACTTC.

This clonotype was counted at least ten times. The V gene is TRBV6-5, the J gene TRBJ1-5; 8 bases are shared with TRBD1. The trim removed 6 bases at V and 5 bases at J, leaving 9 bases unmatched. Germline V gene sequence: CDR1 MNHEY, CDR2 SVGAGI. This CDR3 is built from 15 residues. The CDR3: CASSHRQGLDQPQHF. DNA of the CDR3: TGTGCCAGCAGCCATCGACAGGGGTTGGATCAGCCCCAGCATTTT.

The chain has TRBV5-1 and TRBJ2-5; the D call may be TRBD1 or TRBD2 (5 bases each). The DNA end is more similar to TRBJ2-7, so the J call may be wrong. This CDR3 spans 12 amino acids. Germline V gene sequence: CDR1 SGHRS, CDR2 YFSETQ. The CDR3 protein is CASSWVGHEQYF. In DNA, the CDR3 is TGCGCCAGCAGCTGGGTGGGACACGAGCAGTACTTC.

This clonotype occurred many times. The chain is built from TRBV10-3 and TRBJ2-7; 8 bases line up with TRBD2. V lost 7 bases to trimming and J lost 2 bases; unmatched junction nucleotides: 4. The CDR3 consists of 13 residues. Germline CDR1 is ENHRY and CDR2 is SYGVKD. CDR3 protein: CAIMGLGTYEQYF. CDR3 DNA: TGTGCCATCATGGGACTAGGAACCTACGAGCAGTACTTC.

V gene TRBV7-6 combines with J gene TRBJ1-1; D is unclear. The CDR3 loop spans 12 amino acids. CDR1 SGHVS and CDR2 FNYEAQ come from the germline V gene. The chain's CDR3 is CARAHRGTEAFF. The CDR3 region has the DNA TGTGCTAGAGCCCACCGGGGCACTGAAGCTTTCTTT.

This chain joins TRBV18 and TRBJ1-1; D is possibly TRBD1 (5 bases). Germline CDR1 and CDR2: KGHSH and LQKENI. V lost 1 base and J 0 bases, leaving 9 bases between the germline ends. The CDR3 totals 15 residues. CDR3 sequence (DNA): TGTGCCAGCTCACCACTAAGGGGCATGAACACTGAAGCTTTCTTT. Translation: CASSPLRGMNTEAFF. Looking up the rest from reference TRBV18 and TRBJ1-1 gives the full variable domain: NAGVMQNPRHLVRRRGQEARLRCSPMKGHSHVYWYRQLPEEGLKFMVYLQKENIIDESGMPKERFSAEFPKEGPSILRIQQVVRGDSAAYFCASSPLRGMNTEAFFGQGTRLTVV.

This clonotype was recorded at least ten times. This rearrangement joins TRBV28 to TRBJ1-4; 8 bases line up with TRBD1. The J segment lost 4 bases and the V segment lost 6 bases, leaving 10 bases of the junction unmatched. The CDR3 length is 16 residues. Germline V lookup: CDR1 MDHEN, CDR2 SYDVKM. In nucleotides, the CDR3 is TGTGCCAGCAGCCCTCGGACAGGGAGATTTAATGAAAAACTGTTTTTT. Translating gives CASSPRTGRFNEKLFF.

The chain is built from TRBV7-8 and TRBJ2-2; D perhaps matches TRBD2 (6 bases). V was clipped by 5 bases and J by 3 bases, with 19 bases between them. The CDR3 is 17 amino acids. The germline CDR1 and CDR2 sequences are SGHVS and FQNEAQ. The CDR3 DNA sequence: TGTGCCAGCAGCGTTGAAGGCGAGGGCGGGGACACCGGGGAGCTGTTTTTT. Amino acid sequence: CASSVEGEGGDTGELFF.

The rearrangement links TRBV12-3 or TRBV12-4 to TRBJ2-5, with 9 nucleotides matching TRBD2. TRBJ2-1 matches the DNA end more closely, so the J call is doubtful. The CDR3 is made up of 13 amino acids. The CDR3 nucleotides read TGTGCCAGCAGTTTGGGACTAGCTGCTGAGCAGTTCTTC. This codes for CASSLGLAAEQFF.

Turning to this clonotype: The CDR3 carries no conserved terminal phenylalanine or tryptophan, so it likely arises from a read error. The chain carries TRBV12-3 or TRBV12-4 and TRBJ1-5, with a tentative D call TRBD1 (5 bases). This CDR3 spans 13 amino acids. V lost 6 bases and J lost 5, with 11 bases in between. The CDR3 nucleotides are TGTGCCAGCAGCCTGAGCAGGGATCAGCCCCAGCATTCT. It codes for CASSLSRDQPQHS.

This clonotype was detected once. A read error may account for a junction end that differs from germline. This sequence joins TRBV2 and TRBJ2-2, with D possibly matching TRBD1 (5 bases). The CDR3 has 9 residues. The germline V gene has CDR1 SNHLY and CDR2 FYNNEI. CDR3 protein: CASSDQGTF. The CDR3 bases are TGTGCCAGCAGCGATCAGGGTACGTTT.

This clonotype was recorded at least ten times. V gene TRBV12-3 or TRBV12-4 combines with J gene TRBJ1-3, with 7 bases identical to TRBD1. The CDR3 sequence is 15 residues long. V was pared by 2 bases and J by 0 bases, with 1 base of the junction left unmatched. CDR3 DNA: TGTGCCAGCAGTTTAAGGGACAGCTCTGGAAACACCATATATTTT. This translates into CASSLRDSSGNTIYF.

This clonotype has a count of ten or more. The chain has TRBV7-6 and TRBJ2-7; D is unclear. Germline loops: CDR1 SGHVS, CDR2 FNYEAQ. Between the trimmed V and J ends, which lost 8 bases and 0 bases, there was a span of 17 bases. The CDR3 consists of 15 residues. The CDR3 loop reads CASSGPDGFSYEQYF. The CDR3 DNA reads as TGTGCCAGCTCCGGGCCGGATGGGTTCTCCTACGAGCAGTACTTC.

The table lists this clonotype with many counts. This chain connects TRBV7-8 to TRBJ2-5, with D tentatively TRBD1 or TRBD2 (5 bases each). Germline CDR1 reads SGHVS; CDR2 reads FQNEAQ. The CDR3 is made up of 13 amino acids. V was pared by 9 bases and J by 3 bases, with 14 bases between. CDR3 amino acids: CASGTSREETQYF. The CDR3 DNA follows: TGTGCCAGTGGGACCTCGCGTGAAGAGACCCAGTACTTC.

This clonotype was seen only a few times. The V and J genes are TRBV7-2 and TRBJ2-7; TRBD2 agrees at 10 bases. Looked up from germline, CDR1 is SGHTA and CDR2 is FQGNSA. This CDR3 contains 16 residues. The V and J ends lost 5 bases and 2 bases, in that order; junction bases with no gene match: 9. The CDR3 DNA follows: TGTGCCAGCAGCCTATCCGGGACTAGCGTAACCTACGAGCAGTACTTC. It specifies CASSLSGTSVTYEQYF. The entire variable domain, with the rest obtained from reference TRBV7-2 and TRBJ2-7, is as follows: GAGVSQSPSNKVTEKGKDVELRCDPISGHTALYWYRQSLGQGLEFLIYFQGNSAPDKSGLPSDRFSAERTGGSVSTLTIQRTQQEDSAVYLCASSLSGTSVTYEQYFGPGTRLTVT.

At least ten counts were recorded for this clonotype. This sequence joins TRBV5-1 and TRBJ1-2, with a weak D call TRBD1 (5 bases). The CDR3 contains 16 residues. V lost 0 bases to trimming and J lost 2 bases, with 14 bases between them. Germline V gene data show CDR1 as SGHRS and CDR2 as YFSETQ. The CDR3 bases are TGCGCCAGCAGCTTGGTGGAACAGGAGTTAAACTATGGCTACACCTTC. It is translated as CASSLVEQELNYGYTF.

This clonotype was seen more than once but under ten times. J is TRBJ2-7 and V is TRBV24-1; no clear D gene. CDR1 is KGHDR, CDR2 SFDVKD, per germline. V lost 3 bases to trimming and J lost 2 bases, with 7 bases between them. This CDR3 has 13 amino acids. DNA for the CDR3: TGTGCCACCAGTGATGGTCGAGCCTACGAGCAGTACTTC. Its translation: CATSDGRAYEQYF.